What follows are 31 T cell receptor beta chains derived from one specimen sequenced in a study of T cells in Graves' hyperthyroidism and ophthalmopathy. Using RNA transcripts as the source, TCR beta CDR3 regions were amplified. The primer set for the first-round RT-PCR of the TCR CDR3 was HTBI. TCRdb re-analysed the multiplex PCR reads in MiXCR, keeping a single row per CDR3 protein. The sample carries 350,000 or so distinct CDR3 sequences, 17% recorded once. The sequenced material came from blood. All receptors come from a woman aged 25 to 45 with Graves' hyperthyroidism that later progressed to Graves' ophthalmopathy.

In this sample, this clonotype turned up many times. The DNA for the CDR3 is TGTGCCAGCAGCTTATCTATCGGACAGGAGCAGTTCTTC. This encodes CASSLSIGQEQFF. The gene calls are TRBV11-2 and TRBJ2-1; TRBD1 might be the D (6 bases). CDR1 SGHAT and CDR2 FQNNGV come from the germline V gene. The CDR3 has 13 amino acids. Trimming cost V 2 bases and J 10 bases, with 12 bases left between them.

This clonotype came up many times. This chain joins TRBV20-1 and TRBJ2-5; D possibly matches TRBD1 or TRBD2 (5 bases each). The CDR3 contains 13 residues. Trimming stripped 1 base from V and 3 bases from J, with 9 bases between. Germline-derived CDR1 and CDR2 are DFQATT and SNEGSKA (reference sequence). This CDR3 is CSARVQGEETQYF. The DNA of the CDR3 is TGCAGTGCTAGAGTTCAGGGAGAAGAGACCCAGTACTTC.

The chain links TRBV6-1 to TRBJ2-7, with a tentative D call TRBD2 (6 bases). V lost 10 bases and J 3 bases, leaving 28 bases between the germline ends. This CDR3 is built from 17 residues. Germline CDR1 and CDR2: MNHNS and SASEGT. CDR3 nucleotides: TGTGCCATCAGCTCCCCGCCATATGGGAGGAGAATCTACGAGCAGTACTTC. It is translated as CAISSPPYGRRIYEQYF.

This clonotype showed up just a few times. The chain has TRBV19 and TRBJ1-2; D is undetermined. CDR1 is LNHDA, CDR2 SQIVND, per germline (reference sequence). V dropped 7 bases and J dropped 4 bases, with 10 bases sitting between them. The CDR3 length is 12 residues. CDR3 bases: TGTGCCAGTAAAGCGGGCTTCTATGGCTACACCTTC. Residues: CASKAGFYGYTF.

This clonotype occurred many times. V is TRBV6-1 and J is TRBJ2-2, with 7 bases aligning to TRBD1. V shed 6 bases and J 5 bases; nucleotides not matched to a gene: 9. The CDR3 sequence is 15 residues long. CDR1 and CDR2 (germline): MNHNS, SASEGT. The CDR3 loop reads CASRPDRLGTGELFF. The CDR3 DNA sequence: TGTGCCAGCAGACCGGACAGGTTGGGTACCGGGGAGCTGTTTTTT.

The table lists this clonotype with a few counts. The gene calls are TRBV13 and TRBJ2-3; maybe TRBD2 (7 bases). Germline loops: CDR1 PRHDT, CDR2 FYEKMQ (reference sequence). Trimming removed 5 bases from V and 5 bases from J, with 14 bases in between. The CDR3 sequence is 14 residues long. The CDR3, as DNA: TGTGCCAGCAGCCGTGCGGGGGCCATAGATACGCAGTATTTT. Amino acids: CASSRAGAIDTQYF. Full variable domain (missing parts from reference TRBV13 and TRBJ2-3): AAGVIQSPRHLIKEKRETATLKCYPIPRHDTVYWYQQGPGQDPQFLISFYEKMQSDKGSIPDRFSAQQFSDYHSELNMSSLELGDSALYFCASSRAGAIDTQYFGPGTRLTVL.

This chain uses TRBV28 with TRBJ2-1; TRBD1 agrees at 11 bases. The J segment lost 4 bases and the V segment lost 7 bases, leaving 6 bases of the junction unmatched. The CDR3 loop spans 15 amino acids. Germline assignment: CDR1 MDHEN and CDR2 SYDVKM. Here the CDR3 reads CASTAGQGDYNEQFF. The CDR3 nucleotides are TGTGCCAGCACCGCGGGACAGGGGGATTACAATGAGCAGTTCTTC.

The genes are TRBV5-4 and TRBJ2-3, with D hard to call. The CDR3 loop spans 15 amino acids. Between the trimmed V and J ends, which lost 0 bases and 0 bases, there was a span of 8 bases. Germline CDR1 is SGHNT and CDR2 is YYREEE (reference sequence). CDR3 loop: CASSLVPLSTDTQYF. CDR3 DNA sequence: TGTGCCAGCAGCTTGGTCCCTCTTAGCACAGATACGCAGTATTTT. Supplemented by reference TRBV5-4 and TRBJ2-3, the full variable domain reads ETGVTQSPTHLIKTRGQQVTLRCSSQSGHNTVSWYQQALGQGPQFIFQYYREEENGRGNFPPRFSGLQFPNYSSELNVNALELDDSALYLCASSLVPLSTDTQYFGPGTRLTVL.

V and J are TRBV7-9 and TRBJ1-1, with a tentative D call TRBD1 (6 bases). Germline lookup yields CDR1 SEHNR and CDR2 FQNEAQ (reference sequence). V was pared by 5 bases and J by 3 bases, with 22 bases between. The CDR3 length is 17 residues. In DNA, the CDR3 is TGTGCCAGCAGCCGAACGGTTACAGGGTACAGCGACACTGAAGCTTTCTTT. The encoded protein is CASSRTVTGYSDTEAFF.

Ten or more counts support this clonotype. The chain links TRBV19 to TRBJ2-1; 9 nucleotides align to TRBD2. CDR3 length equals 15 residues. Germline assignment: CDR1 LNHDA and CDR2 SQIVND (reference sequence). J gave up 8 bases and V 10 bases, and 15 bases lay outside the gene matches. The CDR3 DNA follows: TGTGCCACTGATACCGGGACTAGCTTCTTAGATGAGCAGTTCTTC. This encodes CATDTGTSFLDEQFF.

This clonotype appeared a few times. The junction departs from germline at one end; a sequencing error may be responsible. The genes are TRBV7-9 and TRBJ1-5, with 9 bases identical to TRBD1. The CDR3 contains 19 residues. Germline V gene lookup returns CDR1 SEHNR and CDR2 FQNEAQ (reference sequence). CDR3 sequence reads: CASSLVVGTGMLGNQSQHF. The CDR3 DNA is TGTGCCAGCAGCTTAGTAGTCGGGACAGGGATGTTGGGGAATCAGTCCCAGCATTTT.

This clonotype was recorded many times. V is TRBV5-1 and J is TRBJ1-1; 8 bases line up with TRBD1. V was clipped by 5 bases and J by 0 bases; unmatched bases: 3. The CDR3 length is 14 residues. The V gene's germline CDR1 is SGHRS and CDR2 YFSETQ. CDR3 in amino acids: CASRAGGLNTEAFF. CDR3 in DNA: TGCGCCAGCAGGGCAGGGGGCTTGAACACTGAAGCTTTCTTT.

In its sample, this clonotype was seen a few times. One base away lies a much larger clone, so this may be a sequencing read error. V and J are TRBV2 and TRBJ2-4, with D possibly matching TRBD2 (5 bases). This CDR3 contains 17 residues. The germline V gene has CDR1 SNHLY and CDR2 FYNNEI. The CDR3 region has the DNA TGTGCCAGCGGTGAAGAGAGGGCAGTTCTAGCCAAAAACATTCAGTACTTC. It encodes CASGEERAVLAKNIQYF.

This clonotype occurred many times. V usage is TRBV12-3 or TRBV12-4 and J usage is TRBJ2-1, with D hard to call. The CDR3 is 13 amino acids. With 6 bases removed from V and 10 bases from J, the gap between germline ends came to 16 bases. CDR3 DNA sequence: TGTGCCAGCAGACTCGAGGTGGATGGCGAGCAGTTCTTC. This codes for CASRLEVDGEQFF.

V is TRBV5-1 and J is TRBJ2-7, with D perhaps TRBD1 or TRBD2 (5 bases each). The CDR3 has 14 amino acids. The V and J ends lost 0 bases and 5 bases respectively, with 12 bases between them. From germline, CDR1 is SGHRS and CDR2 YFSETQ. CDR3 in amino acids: CASSLVGPGNEQYF. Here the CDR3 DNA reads TGCGCCAGCAGCTTGGTGGGGCCGGGAAACGAGCAGTACTTC. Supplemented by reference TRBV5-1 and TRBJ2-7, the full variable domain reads KAGVTQTPRYLIKTRGQQVTLSCSPISGHRSVSWYQQTPGQGLQFLFEYFSETQRNKGNFPGRFSGRQFSNSRSEMNVSTLELGDSALYLCASSLVGPGNEQYFGPGTRLTVT.

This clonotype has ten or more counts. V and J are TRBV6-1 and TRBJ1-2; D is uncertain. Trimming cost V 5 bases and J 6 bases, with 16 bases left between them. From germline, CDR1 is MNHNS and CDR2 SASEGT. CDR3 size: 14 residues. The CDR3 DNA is TGTGCCAGCAGTTACTCCAGCGGGAACGATGGCTACACCTTC. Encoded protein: CASSYSSGNDGYTF.

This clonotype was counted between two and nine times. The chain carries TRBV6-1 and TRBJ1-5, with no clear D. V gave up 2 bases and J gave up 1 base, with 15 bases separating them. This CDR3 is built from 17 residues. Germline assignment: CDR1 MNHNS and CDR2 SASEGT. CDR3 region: CASSESYGVRSNQPQHF. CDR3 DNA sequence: TGTGCCAGCAGTGAATCTTATGGAGTTAGGAGCAATCAGCCCCAGCATTTT.

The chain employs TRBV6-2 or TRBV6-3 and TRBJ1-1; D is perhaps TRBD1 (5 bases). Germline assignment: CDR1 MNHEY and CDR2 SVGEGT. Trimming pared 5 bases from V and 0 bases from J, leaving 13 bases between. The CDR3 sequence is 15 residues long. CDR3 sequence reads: CASSNPGTLNTEAFF. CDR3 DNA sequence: TGTGCCAGCAGTAACCCTGGGACGTTGAACACTGAAGCTTTCTTT.

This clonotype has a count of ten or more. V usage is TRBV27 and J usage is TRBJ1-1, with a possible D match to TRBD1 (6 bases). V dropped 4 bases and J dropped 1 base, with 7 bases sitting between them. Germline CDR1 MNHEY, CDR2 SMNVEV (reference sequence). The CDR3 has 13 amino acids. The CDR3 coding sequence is TGTGCCAGCAGTTGGGGACAGAACACTGAAGCTTTCTTT. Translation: CASSWGQNTEAFF.

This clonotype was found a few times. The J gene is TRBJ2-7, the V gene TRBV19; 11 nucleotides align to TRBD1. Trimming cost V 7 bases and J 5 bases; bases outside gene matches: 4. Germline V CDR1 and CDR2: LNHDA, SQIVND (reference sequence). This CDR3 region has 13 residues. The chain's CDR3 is CASNPGQGDEQYF. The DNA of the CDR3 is TGTGCCAGTAATCCGGGACAGGGGGACGAGCAGTACTTC.

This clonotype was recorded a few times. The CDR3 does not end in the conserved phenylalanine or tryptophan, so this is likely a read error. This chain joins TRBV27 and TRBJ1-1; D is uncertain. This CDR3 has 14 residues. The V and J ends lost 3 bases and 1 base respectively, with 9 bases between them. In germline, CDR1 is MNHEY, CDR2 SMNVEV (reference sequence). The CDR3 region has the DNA TGTGCCAGCAGTTTTCGTTGGAAGAACACTGAAGCTTTCCTT. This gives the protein CASSFRWKNTEAFL.

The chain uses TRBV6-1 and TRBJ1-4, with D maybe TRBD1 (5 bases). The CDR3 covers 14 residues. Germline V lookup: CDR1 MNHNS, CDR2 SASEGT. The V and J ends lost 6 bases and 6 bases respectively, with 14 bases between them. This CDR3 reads CASRLLGGDEKLFF. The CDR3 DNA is TGTGCCAGCAGGCTCCTCGGGGGAGATGAAAAACTGTTTTTT.

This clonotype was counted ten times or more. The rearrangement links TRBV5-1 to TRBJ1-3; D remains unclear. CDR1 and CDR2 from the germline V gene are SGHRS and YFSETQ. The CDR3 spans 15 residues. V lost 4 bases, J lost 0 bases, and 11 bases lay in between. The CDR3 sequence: CASSEDGSSGNTIYF. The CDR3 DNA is TGCGCCAGCAGCGAGGACGGGAGCTCTGGAAACACCATATATTTT.

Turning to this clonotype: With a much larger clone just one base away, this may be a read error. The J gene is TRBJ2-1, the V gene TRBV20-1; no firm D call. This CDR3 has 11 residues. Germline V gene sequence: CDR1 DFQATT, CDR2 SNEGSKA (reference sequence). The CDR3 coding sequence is TGCAGTGCTAGCCAGTACAATGAGCAGTGCTTC. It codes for CSASQYNEQCF.

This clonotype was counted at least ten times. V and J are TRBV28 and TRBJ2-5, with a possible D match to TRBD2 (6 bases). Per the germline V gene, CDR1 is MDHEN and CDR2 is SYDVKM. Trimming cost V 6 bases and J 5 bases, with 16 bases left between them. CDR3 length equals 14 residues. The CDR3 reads CASRGVSGEETQYF. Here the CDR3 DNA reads TGTGCCAGCAGGGGCGTCTCGGGGGAGGAGACCCAGTACTTC. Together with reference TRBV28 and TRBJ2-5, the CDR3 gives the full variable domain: DVKVTQSSRYLVKRTGEKVFLECVQDMDHENMFWYRQDPGLGLRLIYFSYDVKMKEKGDIPEGYSVSREKKERFSLILESASTNQTSMYLCASRGVSGEETQYFGPGTRLLVL.

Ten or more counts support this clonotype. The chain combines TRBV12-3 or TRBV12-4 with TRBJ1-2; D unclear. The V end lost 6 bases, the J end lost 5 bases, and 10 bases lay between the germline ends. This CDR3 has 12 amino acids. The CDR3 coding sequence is TGTGCCAGCAGCCCGAGGCGGTATGGCTACACCTTC. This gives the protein CASSPRRYGYTF.

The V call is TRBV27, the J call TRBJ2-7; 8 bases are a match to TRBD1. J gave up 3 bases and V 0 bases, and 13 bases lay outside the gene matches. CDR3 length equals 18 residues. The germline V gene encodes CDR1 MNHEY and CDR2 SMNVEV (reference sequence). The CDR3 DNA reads TGTGCCAGCAGTTTATCGTGGGCAGGGGGCGCCTCACTCTACGAGCAGTACTTC. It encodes CASSLSWAGGASLYEQYF.

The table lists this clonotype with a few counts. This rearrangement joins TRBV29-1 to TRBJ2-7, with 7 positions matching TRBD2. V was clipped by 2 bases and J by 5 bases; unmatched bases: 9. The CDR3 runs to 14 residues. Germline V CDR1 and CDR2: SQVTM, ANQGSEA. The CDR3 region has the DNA TGCAGCGTTGAATGGGGGAGGGAACGGCACGAGCAGTACTTC. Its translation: CSVEWGRERHEQYF.

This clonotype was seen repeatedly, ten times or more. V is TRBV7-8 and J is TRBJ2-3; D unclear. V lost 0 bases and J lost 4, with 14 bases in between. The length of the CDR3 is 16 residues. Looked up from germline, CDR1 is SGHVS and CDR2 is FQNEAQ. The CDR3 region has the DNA TGTGCCAGCAGCTTAGCTCGGGTGGCAGGCGCAGATACGCAGTATTTT. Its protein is CASSLARVAGADTQYF.

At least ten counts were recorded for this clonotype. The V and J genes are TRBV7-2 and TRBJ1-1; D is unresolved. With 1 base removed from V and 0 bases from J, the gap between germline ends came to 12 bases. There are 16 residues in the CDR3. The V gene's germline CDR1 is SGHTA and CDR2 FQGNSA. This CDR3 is CASSLDHGPLNTEAFF. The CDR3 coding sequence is TGTGCCAGCAGCTTAGACCACGGGCCTCTGAACACTGAAGCTTTCTTT.

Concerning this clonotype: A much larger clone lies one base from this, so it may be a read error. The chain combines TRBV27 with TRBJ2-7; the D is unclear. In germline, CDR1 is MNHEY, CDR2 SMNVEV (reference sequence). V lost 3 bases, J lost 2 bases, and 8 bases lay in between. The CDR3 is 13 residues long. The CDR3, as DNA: TGTGCCAGCAGTTTTGCCCTACCCTACGAGCAGTACTTC. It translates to CASSFALPYEQYF.